One and the same sample provided the 30 T cell receptor beta chains below, sequenced in a study of naive and memory T cell subsets (dated by TCRdb to the late 2010s). This specimen's treatment or condition label, interpreted: skin biopsy from PPD injection site in Mantoux-positive individual. Total RNA was treated with RQ1 DNase, without cell sorting, prior to reverse transcription, with an input of about 1 to 1,100 ng being targeted. The library was made by UMI-ligation and nested PCR. The listed sequencing device is Illumina MiSeq. For the blood and skin samples, TCR RNA was reverse transcribed with SuperScript IV using primers for the alpha and beta constant regions. The public reads were run again by TCRdb, first through fastp at Q25 and then through MiXCR, and only productive beta chains were kept. CDR3 protein duplicates are merged, each entry listing the most common genes and DNA. A total of roughly 18,000 distinct CDR3 sequences appear in this sample, roughly 9% of them only once. Jointly, the top ten make up 6.8% of the sample.

Here the sequenced sample was skin, taken from a tuberculin skin test site. Receptor source: an adult in good health.

This clonotype has at least ten counts. V usage is TRBV6-5 and J usage is TRBJ2-3; D is undetermined. Per germline, CDR1 MNHEY and CDR2 SVGAGI. Trimming left V 4 bases short and J 3 bases short, with 17 bases between. The CDR3 totals 16 residues. CDR3 bases: TGTGCCAGCAGTTTCCCACTCTTCCCCCGTACAGATACGCAGTATTTT. Amino acids: CASSFPLFPRTDTQYF.

At least ten counts were recorded for this clonotype. This sequence joins TRBV2 and TRBJ2-5; 10 nucleotides line up with TRBD2. The CDR3 consists of 15 residues. The V and J ends lost 7 bases and 4 bases, in that order; junction bases with no gene match: 9. Per germline, CDR1 SNHLY and CDR2 FYNNEI. The CDR3 coding sequence is TGTGCCAGCACTGGGCTAGCGGGAGTCAGAGAGACCCAGTACTTC. The encoded protein is CASTGLAGVRETQYF.

Ten or more counts support this clonotype. The chain uses TRBV27 and TRBJ1-5, with D possibly TRBD1 on 6 matching bases. The CDR3 covers 15 residues. V was trimmed by 6 bases and J by 0 bases, leaving 12 bases between them. The germline CDR1 and CDR2 sequences are MNHEY and SMNVEV (reference sequence). The CDR3 sequence is CASRTGDNSNQPQHF. The CDR3 DNA reads TGTGCCAGCAGGACAGGAGACAATAGCAATCAGCCCCAGCATTTT.

This clonotype was found many times. This chain uses TRBV5-1 with TRBJ2-2; no clear D gene. Germline-derived CDR1 and CDR2 are SGHRS and YFSETQ. The CDR3 runs to 13 residues. V dropped 6 bases and J dropped 2 bases, with 8 bases sitting between them. The CDR3 loop reads CASKTDNTGELFF. In DNA form, the CDR3 reads TGCGCCAGCAAAACAGATAACACCGGGGAGCTGTTTTTT.

Of note for this clonotype: A single base separates this from a much larger clone, so it may be a read error. J is TRBJ2-7 and V is TRBV6-5; TRBD1 matches at 8 bases. Germline CDR1 and CDR2: MNHEY and SVGAGI. V gave up 4 bases and J gave up 9 bases; unmatched junction bases: 17. The CDR3 loop spans 16 amino acids. DNA of the CDR3: TGTGCCAGCAGTTTCGGGCGGGCAGGGGGCACCCTAGGGCAGTACTTC. It yields the protein CASSFGRAGGTLGQYF.

The V call is TRBV29-1, the J call TRBJ2-5, with TRBD2 identical over 9 bases. J was trimmed by 4 bases and V by 7 bases; bases with no gene match: 7. This CDR3 has 13 residues. Germline CDR1 is SQVTM and CDR2 is ANQGSEA. CDR3 in DNA: TGCAGCGCCGTACTAGCGGGTCGAGAGACCCAGTACTTC. Translation: CSAVLAGRETQYF.

This clonotype came up a few times. The chain recombines TRBV14 with TRBJ2-2; possibly TRBD2 for D (5 bases). The CDR3 consists of 15 residues. V lost 0 bases, J lost 7 bases, and 12 bases lay in between. Germline loops: CDR1 SGHDN, CDR2 FVKESK. CDR3 bases: TGTGCCAGCAGCCAAGAGAGGAGGCGTTACGGGGAGCTGTTTTTT. Translating gives CASSQERRRYGELFF.

This clonotype was seen repeatedly, ten times or more. This chain uses TRBV3-1 with TRBJ2-6; TRBD1 agrees at 12 bases. Unmatched junction bases numbered 5, after V lost 4 bases and J lost 4 bases. CDR1 LGHDT and CDR2 YNNKEL come from the germline V gene (reference sequence). CDR3 length equals 17 residues. Here the CDR3 reads CASSPGTGGTGANVLTF. The CDR3, as DNA: TGTGCCAGCAGCCCTGGGACAGGGGGCACGGGGGCCAACGTCCTGACTTTC. Combining the CDR3 with reference TRBV3-1 and TRBJ2-6 gives the whole variable domain DTAVSQTPKYLVTQMGNDKSIKCEQNLGHDTMYWYKQDSKKFLKIMFSYNNKELIINETVPNRFSPKSPDKAHLNLHINSLELGDSAVYFCASSPGTGGTGANVLTFGAGSRLTVL.

At least ten counts were recorded for this clonotype. V usage is TRBV5-1 and J usage is TRBJ1-2, with TRBD1 as a possible D gene (5 bases). V dropped 3 bases and J dropped 4 bases, with 10 bases sitting between them. Germline CDR1 SGHRS, CDR2 YFSETQ. The CDR3 contains 13 residues. The CDR3 nucleotides read TGCGCCAGCAGCTCCCGGGACCCCTATGGCTACACCTTC. This encodes CASSSRDPYGYTF.

This clonotype was picked up many times. The rearrangement uses TRBV5-1 and TRBJ2-1; D may match TRBD1 or TRBD2 (5 bases each). Per the germline V gene, CDR1 is SGHRS and CDR2 is YFSETQ. The CDR3 extends over 13 amino acids. Trimming cost V 3 bases and J 9 bases, with 13 bases left between them. CDR3 nucleotide sequence: TGCGCCAGCAGCTGGGACCCCGCGGGTGAGCAGTTCTTC. This encodes CASSWDPAGEQFF.

V is TRBV10-2 and J is TRBJ2-2; 10 positions match TRBD2. V trimming: 2 bases; J trimming: 3 bases; junction bases outside the gene matches: 6. The CDR3 contains 17 residues. Germline CDR1 WSHSY, CDR2 SAAADI. CDR3: CASSEISGGPYTGELFF. CDR3 in DNA: TGCGCCAGCAGTGAGATTAGCGGGGGGCCATACACCGGGGAGCTGTTTTTT.

V is TRBV6-5 and J is TRBJ2-3, with D perhaps matching TRBD2 (5 bases). Trimming took 6 bases from V and 7 from J, leaving 20 bases between them. This CDR3 contains 15 residues. The germline V gene has CDR1 MNHEY and CDR2 SVGAGI. The CDR3 here is CASSWAGLTGNTQYF. The CDR3 region has the DNA TGTGCCAGCAGCTGGGCGGGCTTAACGGGGAATACGCAGTATTTT.

This clonotype was detected many times. CDR3 nucleotide sequence: TGCAGTGCTAGGACAGGGGTTGGCAATCAGCCCCAGCATTTT. Residues: CSARTGVGNQPQHF. V is TRBV20-1 and J is TRBJ1-5; 8 nucleotides align to TRBD1. Germline trimming cut 3 bases from V and 2 bases from J; bases unmatched to any gene: 3. Germline V gene sequence: CDR1 DFQATT, CDR2 SNEGSKA (reference sequence). This CDR3 has 14 amino acids.

There are many counts of this clonotype. This rearrangement joins TRBV4-3 to TRBJ2-2; 9 positions match TRBD1. Germline V lookup: CDR1 LGHNA, CDR2 YSLEER. The CDR3 has 17 residues. Trimming cost V 1 base and J 7 bases; bases outside gene matches: 10. CDR3 DNA: TGCGCCAGCAGCCAAGTGAAAACAGGGGGCGTCGGCGGGGAGCTGTTTTTT. Encoded protein: CASSQVKTGGVGGELFF.

This clonotype is labeled medium-sized. J is TRBJ2-1 and V is TRBV6-4, with D perhaps TRBD2 (6 bases). V was clipped by 0 bases and J by 0 bases, with 6 bases between them. Germline CDR1 is MRHNA and CDR2 is SNTAGT. The CDR3 is 15 amino acids. The CDR3 region is CASSDSSGSYNEQFF. The CDR3, as DNA: TGTGCCAGCAGTGACTCTAGCGGCTCCTACAATGAGCAGTTCTTC.

This chain uses TRBV19 with TRBJ2-5, with 7 bases aligning to TRBD2. Germline CDR1 and CDR2: LNHDA and SQIVND (reference sequence). V lost 7 bases and J lost 4; bases outside the gene matches: 12. The CDR3 totals 15 residues. CDR3 DNA sequence: TGTGCCAGTACCGATTCCTGGGGGGGAACAGAGACCCAGTACTTC. Residues: CASTDSWGGTETQYF.

The gene calls are TRBV24-1 and TRBJ2-3; D may be TRBD1 or TRBD2 (6 bases each). The germline V gene encodes CDR1 KGHDR and CDR2 SFDVKD. This CDR3 spans 15 amino acids. V gave up 9 bases and J gave up 2 bases, with 17 bases separating them. In DNA form, the CDR3 reads TGTGCCACCGGGCTGGGGGGCCTCATCACAGATACGCAGTATTTT. The encoded protein is CATGLGGLITDTQYF.

The sample holds many counts of this clonotype. The rearrangement joins TRBV12-3 or TRBV12-4 to TRBJ2-7, with 10 bases identical to TRBD1. V shed 4 bases, J shed 5 bases, and the junction held 8 bases outside the gene matches. CDR3 length: 15 amino acids. The CDR3 DNA reads TGTGCCAGCAGTTCCAGACAGGGGGCGATCCACGAGCAGTACTTC. Translated, it gives CASSSRQGAIHEQYF.

The sample holds a few counts of this clonotype. The chain has TRBV10-3 and TRBJ2-5; D is ambiguous. The CDR3 sequence is 14 residues long. The V end was cut by 0 bases, the J end by 7 bases, with 12 bases between. CDR1 is ENHRY and CDR2 is SYGVKD in the germline V gene. CDR3 amino acids: CAISESVAEGTQYF. DNA of the CDR3: TGTGCCATCAGTGAGTCAGTGGCCGAAGGGACCCAGTACTTC.

The CDR3 sequence is CASSRTSATSEQYF. DNA of the CDR3: TGTGCCAGTAGTAGGACTAGCGCGACCTCGGAGCAGTACTTC. The chain is built from TRBV19 and TRBJ2-7, with 9 bases identical to TRBD2. This CDR3 contains 14 residues. After removal of 4 bases from V and 7 bases from J, the junction contained 8 bases not matched to a gene. Looked up from germline, CDR1 is LNHDA and CDR2 is SQIVND (reference sequence).

This clonotype was observed many times. The chain has TRBV5-1 and TRBJ2-3; maybe TRBD2 (5 bases). CDR1 and CDR2 from the germline V gene are SGHRS and YFSETQ. V lost 0 bases and J lost 2, with 16 bases in between. The CDR3 has 17 amino acids. CDR3 in DNA: TGCGCCAGCAGCTTGGCCCTGGAGTTAGCGTTCACAGATACGCAGTATTTT. This encodes CASSLALELAFTDTQYF.

This clonotype was seen at least ten times. The gene calls are TRBV11-2 and TRBJ2-5, with D possibly being TRBD1 or TRBD2 (5 bases each). Trimming left V 3 bases short and J 5 bases short, with 13 bases between. Germline lookup yields CDR1 SGHAT and CDR2 FQNNGV. The CDR3 is 14 residues long. The CDR3 bases are TGTGCCAGCAGCTTGGGACCAAACGGGGAGACCCAGTACTTC. As protein: CASSLGPNGETQYF.

By share of the sample, this clonotype is medium-sized. V and J are TRBV20-1 and TRBJ1-5; 10 bases are a match to TRBD1. CDR3 length: 16 amino acids. The J segment lost 6 bases and the V segment lost 6 bases, leaving 14 bases of the junction unmatched. Germline V gene data show CDR1 as DFQATT and CDR2 as SNEGSKA (reference sequence). CDR3 sequence: CSARGSSGQGPQPQHF. The CDR3 DNA reads as TGCAGTGCAAGGGGGTCGTCGGGACAGGGGCCTCAGCCCCAGCATTTT.

This clonotype came up many times. The chain uses TRBV7-6 and TRBJ2-7, with TRBD2 identical over 13 bases. The CDR3 is 16 amino acids. V gave up 1 base and J gave up 6 bases; unmatched junction bases: 6. CDR1 and CDR2 (germline): SGHVS, FNYEAQ. This CDR3 is CASSLGGLAGRGEQYF. The DNA of the CDR3 is TGTGCCAGCAGCTTAGGGGGACTAGCGGGGCGCGGCGAGCAGTACTTC. The full variable domain, completed using reference TRBV7-6 and TRBJ2-7, is GAGVSQSPRYKVTKRGQDVALRCDPISGHVSLYWYRQALGQGPEFLTYFNYEAQQDKSGLPNDRFSAERPEGSISTLTIQRTEQRDSAMYRCASSLGGLAGRGEQYFGPGTRLTVT.

This clonotype was counted many times. One junction end disagrees with the germline gene, perhaps due to a read error. The J gene is TRBJ2-7, the V gene TRBV7-6, with TRBD1 as a possible D gene (5 bases). This CDR3 has 11 residues. CDR1 is SGHVS, CDR2 FNYEAQ, per germline. DNA for the CDR3: TGTGCCAGCAGCTTAGCCGGACAATTTTTTTTC. Translation gives CASSLAGQFFF.

This clonotype was counted ten times or more. V and J are TRBV7-2 and TRBJ2-7; 7 nucleotides agree with TRBD2. Germline V gene data show CDR1 as SGHTA and CDR2 as FQGNSA. The CDR3 is 14 residues long. Trimming removed 7 bases from V and 3 bases from J; junction bases left unmatched: 9. This CDR3 reads CASTFNREDYEQYF. The CDR3 region has the DNA TGTGCCAGCACCTTCAACCGGGAGGACTACGAGCAGTACTTC.

On this clonotype itself: A much bigger clone sits one base away, suggesting this may be a read error. V gene TRBV6-6 combines with J gene TRBJ1-3, with D maybe TRBD1 (6 bases). Germline loops: CDR1 MNHNY, CDR2 SVGAGI (reference sequence). This CDR3 has 16 amino acids. In DNA form, the CDR3 reads TGTGCCAGCAGTTACCCACAGGGAAGCTCTGGAAACACCAGATATTTT. Protein: CASSYPQGSSGNTRYF.

This clonotype was detected only a few times. The chain combines TRBV12-3 or TRBV12-4 with TRBJ2-1; D is unclear. The CDR3 contains 13 residues. V was shortened by 0 bases and J by 6 bases, with 6 bases between the two germline ends. CDR3 residues: CASSLAERNEQFF. Written as DNA, the CDR3 is TGTGCCAGCAGTTTAGCTGAACGCAATGAGCAGTTCTTC.

This clonotype was counted at least ten times. CDR3 loop: CASSPPLEGGLATQYF. Written as DNA, the CDR3 is TGTGCCAGCAGTCCCCCTTTGGAGGGAGGGTTAGCCACGCAGTATTTT. The chain is built from TRBV28 and TRBJ2-3, with TRBD2 identical over 7 bases. The CDR3 sequence is 16 residues long. After removal of 5 bases from V and 9 bases from J, the junction contained 17 bases not matched to a gene. CDR1 and CDR2 from the germline V gene are MDHEN and SYDVKM.

The chain employs TRBV5-1 and TRBJ1-1; the D is unclear. Per germline, CDR1 SGHRS and CDR2 YFSETQ. The CDR3 totals 14 residues. Trimming shortened V by 5 bases and J by 0 bases, and 11 bases separated the two germline ends. The CDR3 protein is CASRGEAMNTEAFF. CDR3 in DNA: TGCGCCAGCAGGGGAGAAGCTATGAACACTGAAGCTTTCTTT. The complete variable domain, with remaining parts taken from reference TRBV5-1 and TRBJ1-1, reads KAGVTQTPRYLIKTRGQQVTLSCSPISGHRSVSWYQQTPGQGLQFLFEYFSETQRNKGNFPGRFSGRQFSNSRSEMNVSTLELGDSALYLCASRGEAMNTEAFFGQGTRLTVV.